These 2 T cell receptor beta chains share one sample of origin, sequenced in a study of blood T cell repertoires in COVID-19. This table comes from immunoSEQ multiplex PCR, and its TCRdb copy is limited to in-frame clones, with some not included. There are approximately 100,000 clones in the sample; roughly nine tenths occur only once, and approximately 17% lies in the top ten. Sequenced: peripheral blood. All receptors derive from a woman of 80 years or more in a cohort sampled during active COVID-19.

The rearrangement links TRBV18 to TRBJ2-2, with 8 bases aligning to TRBD1. The germline gives CDR1 KGHSH, CDR2 LQKENI. With V trimmed by 5 bases and J by 4 bases, 3 bases remained unmatched. The CDR3 extends over 14 amino acids. CDR3 loop: CASSSGQVTGELFF. The CDR3 coding sequence is TGTGCCAGCTCATCGGGACAGGTCACCGGGGAGCTGTTTTTT.

The CDR3 reads CASSLTGSQPQHF. The CDR3 nucleotides read TGCGCCAGCAGCTTGACAGGGTCTCAGCCCCAGCATTTT. The chain has TRBV5-1 and TRBJ1-5; D perhaps matches TRBD1 (6 bases). CDR3 length: 13 residues. The V gene's germline CDR1 is SGHRS and CDR2 YFSETQ. V lost 1 base to trimming and J lost 6 bases, with 8 bases between them.